This T cell receptor (beta chain) is from a study of T cells in Graves' hyperthyroidism and ophthalmopathy. Turning to the study itself: Peripheral blood was obtained at initial diagnosis, preceding any treatment. Study outcomes and limitations: The model forecast ophthalmopathy, anticipating it by a median approximately 7 months before onset. Clonotypes that were expanded in thyroid above 0.001 mostly appeared in blood too.

PBMCs were collected from a roughly 9.7 ml volume of fresh peripheral blood. This clonotype was observed a few times. The antigen is unknown. TCR beta CDR3 regions were amplified from RNA transcripts. The HTBI primer set drove a first-round RT-PCR of the TCR CDR3. Each CDR3 protein gets one entry after TCRdb re-called the multiplex PCR reads with MiXCR. The repertoire includes roughly 520,000 distinct CDR3 sequences, around 24% of them detected once, and roughly 12% sits in the top ten. The ends lost 5 bases at V and 7 bases at J; junction bases unmatched: 9. Germline V gene sequence: CDR1 MGHDK, CDR2 SYGVNS. There are 14 residues in the CDR3.

Sequenced material: blood. The receptor comes from a woman in her thirties with Graves' ophthalmopathy. V usage is TRBV25-1 and J usage is TRBJ2-7, with 9 bases lining up with TRBD1. CDR3 in DNA: TGTGCCAGCAGTCCCCCCGGGACAGGGCGAGAGCAGTACTTC. Its translation is CASSPPGTGREQYF.